This T cell receptor (beta chain) was captured by sequencing in a study of graft-versus-host responses after intestinal transplantation. Turning to the study itself: Each of the recipients got a multivisceral, liver-intestinal, or isolated intestinal transplant. All of the recipients had induction that used anti-thymocyte globulin, then tacrolimus and steroids for around three years. Study findings and constraints: Detection of GvH clones occurred in recipient marrow, and some had their first appearance in ileum or blood.

Details on this clone: The antigen is not known.

This CDR3 has 15 amino acids. CDR1 and CDR2 from the germline V gene are SGDLS and YYNGEE. V was pared by 1 base and J by 0 bases, with 9 bases between. Some clones are missing from TCRdb's copy, which holds only in-frame ones; the method was immunoSEQ multiplex PCR. The repertoire includes just over 15,000 clones, around 87% of them detected once, and around 6.1% sits in the top ten. This TCR derives from a human patient who received an intestinal transplant, so some T cells may come from the graft donor. The V gene is TRBV9, the J gene TRBJ2-3; the D gene is possibly TRBD2 (5 bases). The sample in question was bone marrow, obtained around 120 days after intestinal transplantation. CDR3 loop: CASSVQDSSTDTQYF. The DNA of the CDR3 is TGTGCCAGCAGCGTACAGGACTCTAGCACAGATACGCAGTATTTT.